Each of the 20 T cell receptor beta chains below was sequenced from the same sample in a study of cytomegalovirus exposure and HLA in healthy donors. PCR employed 60 Vbeta and 13 Jbeta primers. The protocol was immunoSEQ multiplex PCR, while the TCRdb copy is restricted to in-frame clones and leaves out a portion. In the table there are under 150,000 clones, 65% to 85% of which are singletons. Input material: PBMCs. These receptor sequences come from a male donor in good health and CMV-seronegative.

The J gene is TRBJ1-2, the V gene TRBV25-1, with TRBD1 identical over 9 bases. The germline gives CDR1 MGHDK, CDR2 SYGVNS. The V and J ends lost 5 bases and 5 bases, in that order; junction bases with no gene match: 15. The CDR3 has 17 amino acids. In DNA form, the CDR3 reads TGTGCCAGCAGTTCCCATTCGGGTACAGGGGGCTTATATGGCTACACCTTC. Its protein is CASSSHSGTGGLYGYTF.

This chain joins TRBV20-1 and TRBJ1-2; D ambiguous. The germline CDR1 and CDR2 sequences are DFQATT and SNEGSKA (reference sequence). This CDR3 spans 11 amino acids. The germline V and J ends were trimmed by 5 bases and 7 bases, with 11 bases remaining between them. As DNA, the CDR3 is TGCAGTGCTCCAACAGACGCTGGCTACACCTTC. This codes for CSAPTDAGYTF.

V and J are TRBV6-5 and TRBJ1-1, with no clear D. The V gene's germline CDR1 is MNHEY and CDR2 SVGAGI. Trimming took 5 bases from V and 0 from J, leaving 10 bases between them. This CDR3 is built from 14 residues. The CDR3 protein is CASSPTGLNTEAFF. The CDR3 nucleotides read TGTGCCAGCAGTCCCACCGGTCTGAACACTGAAGCTTTCTTT.

V is TRBV7-8 and J is TRBJ1-2; TRBD1 aligns across 10 bases. Germline loops: CDR1 SGHVS, CDR2 FQNEAQ. V dropped 3 bases and J dropped 3; count of bases not matched to a gene: 1. The CDR3 totals 14 residues. DNA of the CDR3: TGTGCCAGCAGCTTGACAGGGGGCGACTATGGCTACACCTTC. Residues: CASSLTGGDYGYTF.

This clone was observed a few times. The chain recombines TRBV7-9 with TRBJ2-5; the D gene is possibly TRBD1 (5 bases). This CDR3 comprises 14 residues. Germline CDR1 is SEHNR and CDR2 is FQNEAQ (reference sequence). Trimming cost V 1 base and J 3 bases, with 9 bases left between them. CDR3 bases: TGTGCCAGCAGCTTAGAATCAGGGAAAGAGACCCAGTACTTC. The encoded protein is CASSLESGKETQYF. Together with reference TRBV7-9 and TRBJ2-5, the CDR3 gives the full variable domain: DTGVSQNPRHKITKRGQNVTFRCDPISEHNRLYWYRQTLGQGPEFLTYFQNEAQLEKSRLLSDRFSAERPKGSFSTLEIQRTEQGDSAMYLCASSLESGKETQYFGPGTRLLVL.

The chain has TRBV10-3 and TRBJ2-7; 12 bases align to TRBD2. The V gene end was trimmed by 4 bases and the J gene end by 1 base; junction bases not matched to a gene: 11. CDR3 size: 18 residues. Germline V CDR1 and CDR2: ENHRY, SYGVKD. CDR3 DNA sequence: TGTGCCATCAGTGGCACCCTACTAGCGGGGGGTAGTTCCTACGAGCAGTACTTC. It encodes CAISGTLLAGGSSYEQYF.

The chain links TRBV5-1 to TRBJ2-1, with 7 bases identical to TRBD1. CDR3 length equals 14 residues. In germline, CDR1 is SGHRS, CDR2 YFSETQ. The junction had 7 bases not matched to a gene; V was cut back by 5 bases and J by 5 bases. CDR3 loop: CASSHRGLDNEQFF. In DNA form, the CDR3 reads TGCGCCAGCAGTCACAGGGGCTTGGACAATGAGCAGTTCTTC.

The chain has TRBV29-1 and TRBJ2-7; 9 bases match TRBD2. J lost 3 bases, V lost 0 bases, and 6 bases had no gene match. This CDR3 comprises 15 residues. Germline V lookup: CDR1 SQVTM, CDR2 ANQGSEA. DNA of the CDR3: TGCAGCGTTGAAGATGGCCTAGCGGGGAACTACGAGCAGTACTTC. It specifies CSVEDGLAGNYEQYF.

The chain joins TRBV7-9 to TRBJ1-2, with a weak D call TRBD1 (6 bases). Trimming took off 5 bases at V and 4 bases at J, with 14 bases between the two ends. CDR1 and CDR2 from the germline V gene are SEHNR and FQNEAQ (reference sequence). The CDR3 totals 14 residues. The CDR3: CASSVPGTSYGYTF. The CDR3 coding sequence is TGTGCCAGCAGCGTTCCCGGGACATCCTATGGCTACACCTTC.

V usage is TRBV9 and J usage is TRBJ2-1; a weak D match, TRBD1 (5 bases). The CDR3 is made up of 13 amino acids. The germline gives CDR1 SGDLS, CDR2 YYNGEE. Between the trimmed V and J ends, which lost 4 bases and 5 bases, there was a span of 10 bases. Here the CDR3 DNA reads TGTGCCAGCAGCCTGACAGTAAACAATGAGCAGTTCTTC. This translates into CASSLTVNNEQFF.

The chain joins TRBV7-9 to TRBJ2-3; a possible D gene is TRBD2 (6 bases). The CDR3 is 12 amino acids. Germline values: CDR1 SEHNR, CDR2 FQNEAQ (reference sequence). V lost 5 bases, J lost 8 bases, and 11 bases lay in between. CDR3 nucleotide sequence: TGTGCCAGCAGCCAGGAGGGAGTTACGCAGTATTTT. Protein product: CASSQEGVTQYF.

This chain connects TRBV6-5 to TRBJ1-1, with TRBD1 matching 8 bases. The CDR3 contains 15 residues. CDR1 is MNHEY, CDR2 SVGAGI, per germline. J gave up 5 bases and V 4 bases, and 9 bases lay outside the gene matches. CDR3 coding DNA: TGTGCCAGCAGTTTCCACAGGGGGGCGAAGACTGAAGCTTTCTTT. Encoded protein: CASSFHRGAKTEAFF.

For the CDR3, the DNA is TGTGCCAGCTCACCACCGGGGGCCTCCGGGGAGCTGTTTTTT. It translates to CASSPPGASGELFF. V usage is TRBV18 and J usage is TRBJ2-2; D is possibly TRBD1 (6 bases). CDR1 is KGHSH, CDR2 LQKENI, per germline. The length of the CDR3 is 14 residues. Trimming took 0 bases from V and 6 from J, leaving 8 bases between them.

V gene TRBV7-2 combines with J gene TRBJ2-7; TRBD2 matches at 8 bases. The CDR3 contains 15 residues. Germline-derived CDR1 and CDR2 are SGHTA and FQGNSA. V lost 5 bases, J lost 2 bases, and 8 bases stayed unmatched. The CDR3 region has the DNA TGTGCCAGCAGCCTCAGGACTAGCAACACCTACGAGCAGTACTTC. Its protein product is CASSLRTSNTYEQYF.

The chain has TRBV5-1 and TRBJ2-3; 12 bases match TRBD2. The V segment lost 1 base and the J segment 2 bases; nucleotides outside the gene matches: 2. CDR1 is SGHRS, CDR2 YFSETQ, per germline. The CDR3 is 16 residues long. The CDR3 here is CASSLTSGGSTDTQYF. The CDR3 DNA is TGCGCCAGCAGCTTGACTAGCGGGGGGTCCACAGATACGCAGTATTTT. The complete variable domain, with remaining parts taken from reference TRBV5-1 and TRBJ2-3, reads KAGVTQTPRYLIKTRGQQVTLSCSPISGHRSVSWYQQTPGQGLQFLFEYFSETQRNKGNFPGRFSGRQFSNSRSEMNVSTLELGDSALYLCASSLTSGGSTDTQYFGPGTRLTVL.

This clone has just a few counts. CDR3 DNA: TGTGCCAGCAGCTTAGGGGGTAGCGGGAGCAGTATCGACAATGAGCAGTTCTTC. Protein product: CASSLGGSGSSIDNEQFF. The chain combines TRBV7-8 with TRBJ2-1, with TRBD2 matching over 9 bases. The CDR3 loop spans 18 amino acids. Germline CDR1 is SGHVS and CDR2 is FQNEAQ. Trimming cost V 1 base and J 5 bases; bases outside gene matches: 12.

This rearrangement joins TRBV30 to TRBJ2-7, with 9 bases fitting TRBD2. In germline, CDR1 is GTSNPN, CDR2 SVGIG (reference sequence). With V trimmed by 5 bases and J by 0 bases, 2 bases remained unmatched. The CDR3 consists of 13 residues. Written as DNA, the CDR3 is TGTGCCTGGGGACTAGCGAGCTCCTACGAGCAGTACTTC. Translated: CAWGLASSYEQYF.

This clone was counted a few times. The CDR3 is CASSRDRGKDEQYF. The CDR3 DNA reads TGTGCCAGCAGCAGGGACAGGGGGAAGGACGAGCAGTACTTC. V gene TRBV28 combines with J gene TRBJ2-7; TRBD1 matches at 11 bases. Germline V gene sequence: CDR1 MDHEN, CDR2 SYDVKM. V dropped 6 bases and J dropped 5; count of bases not matched to a gene: 6. The length of the CDR3 is 14 residues. The full variable domain, rest sourced from reference TRBV28 and TRBJ2-7, is DVKVTQSSRYLVKRTGEKVFLECVQDMDHENMFWYRQDPGLGLRLIYFSYDVKMKEKGDIPEGYSVSREKKERFSLILESASTNQTSMYLCASSRDRGKDEQYFGPGTRLTVT.

The rearrangement joins TRBV19 to TRBJ1-4; a weak D match, TRBD1 (5 bases). Trimming shortened V by 3 bases and J by 10 bases, and 15 bases separated the two germline ends. CDR1 and CDR2 (germline): LNHDA, SQIVND (reference sequence). The CDR3 contains 14 residues. Here the CDR3 reads CASSIGGAEGKLFF. Written as DNA, the CDR3 is TGTGCCAGTAGTATCGGGGGAGCGGAGGGAAAACTGTTTTTT.

The rearrangement uses TRBV5-6 and TRBJ1-1; D unresolved. The germline V gene encodes CDR1 SGHDT and CDR2 YYEEEE. Trimming cost V 0 bases and J 1 base, with 7 bases left between them. This CDR3 is built from 14 residues. The CDR3 protein is CASSLAFQNTEAFF. The CDR3 DNA reads as TGTGCCAGCAGCTTGGCATTCCAGAACACTGAAGCTTTCTTT.